These 17 T cell receptor beta chains share one sample of origin, sequenced in a study of shared clonotypes between healthy human individuals. Measured with immunoSEQ multiplex PCR; TCRdb has only the in-frame clones, and not every one. The top ten clones hold 1.5% to 2% of a sample with about 2.2 million clones, approximately 92% of them seen once. CD45RO-negative cells were positively selected for CCR7, leaving out terminally differentiated effector memory CD45RA+ cells. The specimen sequenced was naive CD8+ T cells from PBMCs. These receptors came from a man between 18 and 29 years old in good health. Some clones in this sample may be carry-over from other donors' samples.

The chain has TRBV19 and TRBJ2-7; a weak D match, TRBD2 (5 bases). The CDR3 spans 12 residues. CDR1 is LNHDA and CDR2 is SQIVND in the germline V gene (reference sequence). The V gene lost 8 bases and the J gene lost 7 bases, with 15 bases spanning the gap. This chain's CDR3 is CASPLVRGEQYF. The CDR3 bases are TGTGCCAGTCCCCTGGTTCGCGGGGAGCAGTACTTC.

This clone was detected once. CDR3 sequence reads: CASSRRTVENTEAFF. The CDR3 DNA reads TGTGCCAGCAGCCGACGGACAGTCGAGAACACTGAAGCTTTCTTT. The chain carries TRBV6-5 and TRBJ1-1, with a weak D call TRBD1 (6 bases). This CDR3 comprises 15 residues. The germline gives CDR1 MNHEY, CDR2 SVGAGI. V lost 6 bases to trimming and J lost 1 base, with 15 bases between them.

The V gene is TRBV6-1, the J gene TRBJ2-4; no reliable D call. There are 15 residues in the CDR3. Looked up from germline, CDR1 is MNHNS and CDR2 is SASEGT. The V end was cut by 7 bases, the J end by 0 bases, with 13 bases between. CDR3 sequence (DNA): TGTGCCAGCAATAGTGCCAGACTAGCCAAAAACATTCAGTACTTC. The encoded protein is CASNSARLAKNIQYF.

Comments on this clone: A read error may produce the germline difference seen at one junction end. This CDR3 is also generated by other DNA sequences in the sample. The rearrangement joins TRBV27 to TRBJ2-1; TRBD2 aligns across 10 bases. CDR3 size: 15 residues. Germline loops: CDR1 MNHEY, CDR2 SMNVEV (reference sequence). The CDR3 DNA reads TGTGCCAGCAGACCCGGGACTAGCGTATACAATGAACAGTTCTTC. Protein sequence: CASRPGTSVYNEQFF.

This clone was seen a single time. V usage is TRBV29-1 and J usage is TRBJ2-5; D might be TRBD2 (6 bases). This CDR3 has 16 residues. The ends were cut back, 8 bases at V and 2 bases at J, with 24 bases in the middle. Germline V CDR1 and CDR2: SQVTM, ANQGSEA. The CDR3 protein is CSILPSFRGTQETQYF. CDR3 nucleotide sequence: TGCAGCATCCTCCCCAGTTTTCGGGGGACGCAAGAGACCCAGTACTTC.

V is TRBV7-8 and J is TRBJ2-1, with 8 bases fitting TRBD2. The germline gives CDR1 SGHVS, CDR2 FQNEAQ. The V segment lost 4 bases and the J segment 7 bases; nucleotides outside the gene matches: 6. The length of the CDR3 is 14 residues. The CDR3 region has the DNA TGTGCCAGCAGCTACGGGGGGGAAGGGAATGAGCAGTTCTTC. It encodes CASSYGGEGNEQFF.

The chain recombines TRBV28 with TRBJ2-7; weak D call: TRBD2 (5 bases). V dropped 4 bases and J dropped 7 bases, with 14 bases sitting between them. This CDR3 region has 13 residues. CDR1 MDHEN and CDR2 SYDVKM come from the germline V gene. The CDR3 region is CASSWPVSGEQYF. Here the CDR3 DNA reads TGTGCCAGCAGTTGGCCTGTGTCGGGGGAGCAGTACTTC.

Remarks on this clone: This CDR3 is also generated by other DNA sequences in the sample. The chain uses TRBV6-5 and TRBJ1-2; a possible D gene is TRBD1 (5 bases). The V gene's germline CDR1 is MNHEY and CDR2 SVGAGI. This CDR3 spans 13 amino acids. V was pared by 3 bases and J by 2 bases, with 7 bases between. In DNA, the CDR3 is TGTGCCAGCAGTTATGGACAAAACTATGGCTACACCTTC. Translating it yields CASSYGQNYGYTF.

In regard to this clone: This specimen includes other DNA sequences encoding the same CDR3. The rearrangement uses TRBV9 and TRBJ2-3; a weak D match, TRBD2 (6 bases). This CDR3 has 12 residues. Looked up from germline, CDR1 is SGDLS and CDR2 is YYNGEE. The germline V and J ends were trimmed by 2 bases and 6 bases, with 7 bases remaining between them. The CDR3 is CASSVGGDTQYF. Written as DNA, the CDR3 is TGTGCCAGCAGCGTTGGGGGGGATACGCAGTATTTT.

The chain links TRBV27 to TRBJ2-2; D uncertain. V lost 3 bases to trimming and J lost 5 bases, with 10 bases between them. This CDR3 spans 14 amino acids. CDR1 MNHEY and CDR2 SMNVEV come from the germline V gene (reference sequence). As DNA, the CDR3 is TGTGCCAGCAGTTTCGCCCTAAGGACCGGGGAGCTGTTTTTT. Residues: CASSFALRTGELFF.

This chain joins TRBV6-5 and TRBJ2-2; TRBD1 matches at 8 bases. The length of the CDR3 is 16 residues. V gave up 2 bases and J gave up 2 bases; unmatched junction bases: 4. Germline CDR1 and CDR2: MNHEY and SVGAGI. The CDR3 nucleotides are TGTGCCAGCAGTTACGGACAGGGATTTAACACCGGGGAGCTGTTTTTT. Amino acid sequence: CASSYGQGFNTGELFF.

The rearrangement links TRBV2 to TRBJ1-2; D call uncertain. CDR3 length: 13 residues. V gave up 6 bases and J gave up 8 bases, with 16 bases separating them. Germline CDR1 is SNHLY and CDR2 is FYNNEI. In nucleotides, the CDR3 is TGTGCCAGCAGCGTCACCGGGAAGTTGGGCTACACCTTC. Its translation: CASSVTGKLGYTF.

This chain connects TRBV6-1 to TRBJ2-7; D is unclear. CDR3 length: 13 residues. Germline V gene sequence: CDR1 MNHNS, CDR2 SASEGT. V was trimmed by 6 bases and J by 5 bases, leaving 14 bases between them. The CDR3 reads CASRRPESDEQYF. CDR3 sequence (DNA): TGTGCCAGCAGGAGACCCGAGAGTGACGAGCAGTACTTC.

V and J are TRBV4-3 and TRBJ2-1; the D is unclear. The CDR3 totals 13 residues. The germline V gene encodes CDR1 LGHNA and CDR2 YSLEER. The ends were cut back, 1 base at V and 8 bases at J, with 9 bases in the middle. The CDR3 loop is CASSQGIADEQFF. The DNA for the CDR3 is TGCGCCAGCAGCCAAGGTATAGCCGATGAGCAGTTCTTC.

The table lists this clone with a count of one. The V gene is TRBV7-3, the J gene TRBJ2-5; D is ambiguous. Trimming left V 2 bases short and J 5 bases short, with 12 bases between. The CDR3 is 14 amino acids. CDR1 SGHTA and CDR2 FQGTGA come from the germline V gene. CDR3 nucleotides: TGTGCCAGCAGCTTATCAGGTGGTGAGGAGACCCAGTACTTC. Protein sequence: CASSLSGGEETQYF.

V usage is TRBV5-1 and J usage is TRBJ1-4; a possible D gene is TRBD1 (5 bases). CDR1 and CDR2 from the germline V gene are SGHRS and YFSETQ. Trimming cost V 1 base and J 7 bases, with 23 bases left between them. The CDR3 consists of 18 residues. The CDR3 nucleotides read TGCGCCAGCAGCTTGTATGCAGGGAAATTAAGGTCGGGTGAAAAACTGTTTTTT. Translation: CASSLYAGKLRSGEKLFF. Supplemented by reference TRBV5-1 and TRBJ1-4, the full variable domain reads KAGVTQTPRYLIKTRGQQVTLSCSPISGHRSVSWYQQTPGQGLQFLFEYFSETQRNKGNFPGRFSGRQFSNSRSEMNVSTLELGDSALYLCASSLYAGKLRSGEKLFFGSGTQLSVL.

This clone was recorded only once. The V call is TRBV19, the J call TRBJ2-7, with D possibly being TRBD2 (5 bases). Trimming pared 8 bases from V and 3 bases from J, leaving 17 bases between. The CDR3 has 14 residues. The germline gives CDR1 LNHDA, CDR2 SQIVND (reference sequence). CDR3 bases: TGTGCCAGTGGTGGCGGGCCCACCCTCTACGAGCAGTACTTC. This translates into CASGGGPTLYEQYF.